These 29 T cell receptor beta chains were all obtained from the same sample, sequenced in a study of T cell changes during pregnancy in multiple sclerosis (dated by TCRdb to the late 2010s). Libraries were built with the immunoSEQ multiplex PCR assay. TCRdb stores this immuneACCESS table with in-frame sequences only. Part of the clones is absent; in the studies checked, under half of the shortfall reflects unresolved V genes, and no reason is known for the rest. This sample has 90,000 to 120,000 clones in its table, and more than 80% of those were observed once. The ten top clones hold approximately 1.2% of the sample. Specimen: peripheral blood, collected in the second trimester of pregnancy. The receptors were gathered from a female donor with multiple sclerosis, enrolled in a pregnancy study.

The CDR3 sequence: CASSLNRQGPYEQYF. The DNA for the CDR3 is TGTGCCAGCAGCTTAAACCGGCAGGGGCCCTACGAGCAGTACTTC. The chain carries TRBV11-2 and TRBJ2-7; possible D gene TRBD1, 6 bases. V was trimmed by 2 bases and J by 2 bases, leaving 13 bases between them. Germline CDR1 is SGHAT and CDR2 is FQNNGV. This CDR3 has 15 residues.

The V call is TRBV7-9, the J call TRBJ2-1, with TRBD2 matching over 9 bases. CDR3 length: 16 residues. The J segment lost 6 bases and the V segment lost 5 bases, leaving 11 bases of the junction unmatched. CDR1 SEHNR and CDR2 FQNEAQ come from the germline V gene (reference sequence). The CDR3 region is CASSPGSGRELNEQFF. The CDR3 nucleotides read TGTGCCAGCAGCCCGGGTAGCGGGAGAGAGCTCAATGAGCAGTTCTTC.

CDR3 DNA sequence: TGCGCCAGCAGCTTGAGTGGGGACAGTAGTTCTGAAAAACTGTTTTTT. Translating gives CASSLSGDSSSEKLFF. This sequence joins TRBV5-1 and TRBJ1-4; the match to TRBD1 covers 7 bases. This CDR3 region has 16 residues. Germline V gene sequence: CDR1 SGHRS, CDR2 YFSETQ. Trimming cost V 1 base and J 7 bases; bases outside gene matches: 10.

V is TRBV5-4 and J is TRBJ1-2; the D is unclear. Trimming shortened V by 0 bases and J by 3 bases, and 9 bases separated the two germline ends. This CDR3 spans 14 amino acids. Germline CDR1 SGHNT, CDR2 YYREEE (reference sequence). The CDR3 region is CASSLAGDHYGYTF. CDR3 nucleotide sequence: TGTGCCAGCAGCTTGGCCGGGGATCACTATGGCTACACCTTC.

V usage is TRBV7-3 and J usage is TRBJ2-1; 9 bases are a match to TRBD2. The CDR3 is 17 residues long. Germline V gives CDR1 SGHTA, CDR2 FQGTGA. With V trimmed by 0 bases and J by 5 bases, 8 bases remained unmatched. The CDR3 DNA reads as TGTGCCAGCAGCTTAACCCTAACTAGCGGGCCCCACAATGAGCAGTTCTTC. This gives the protein CASSLTLTSGPHNEQFF.

V usage is TRBV5-1 and J usage is TRBJ1-1, with 9 positions matching TRBD1. The CDR3 totals 14 residues. Losses at the gene ends were 4 bases for V and 4 bases for J; bases not matched to a gene: 5. The germline V gene has CDR1 SGHRS and CDR2 YFSETQ. The CDR3 sequence: CASSRTGDGTEAFF. The CDR3 DNA is TGCGCCAGCAGCCGGACAGGGGACGGCACTGAAGCTTTCTTT. Looking up the rest from reference TRBV5-1 and TRBJ1-1 gives the full variable domain: KAGVTQTPRYLIKTRGQQVTLSCSPISGHRSVSWYQQTPGQGLQFLFEYFSETQRNKGNFPGRFSGRQFSNSRSEMNVSTLELGDSALYLCASSRTGDGTEAFFGQGTRLTVV.

In its sample, this clone was seen a few times. This rearrangement joins TRBV7-9 to TRBJ2-5, with D possibly TRBD2 on 6 matching bases. The CDR3 contains 14 residues. The germline V gene encodes CDR1 SEHNR and CDR2 FQNEAQ (reference sequence). V lost 1 base, J lost 6 bases, and 12 bases lay in between. The CDR3 spells CASSLEGSGQTQYF. CDR3 nucleotide sequence: TGTGCCAGCAGCTTAGAGGGTAGCGGCCAGACCCAGTACTTC.

CDR3 protein: CASSQVKSATGVYEQYF. Here the CDR3 DNA reads TGTGCCAGCAGCCAAGTAAAGTCTGCGACAGGAGTCTACGAGCAGTACTTC. The J gene is TRBJ2-7, the V gene TRBV4-2; D might be TRBD1 (6 bases). Germline-derived CDR1 and CDR2 are LGHNA and YNFKEQ. Trimming removed 1 base from V and 3 bases from J, with 19 bases in between. The CDR3 spans 17 residues.

The genes are TRBV7-9 and TRBJ1-1; maybe TRBD1 (5 bases). Germline V gives CDR1 SEHNR, CDR2 FQNEAQ (reference sequence). V shed 5 bases and J shed 13 bases, with 23 bases lying between them. The CDR3 runs 14 residues. The CDR3 coding sequence is TGTGCCAGCAGCCACGAAGGGGCACTCCTATTTGTTTTCTTT. Translated: CASSHEGALLFVFF.

The chain has TRBV28 and TRBJ2-7; D ambiguous. This CDR3 is 14 amino acids long. The germline V gene has CDR1 MDHEN and CDR2 SYDVKM. The V and J ends lost 8 bases and 1 base respectively, with 15 bases between them. This CDR3 reads CASLPGLDSYEQYF. The CDR3 bases are TGTGCCAGCTTGCCAGGTTTAGATTCCTACGAGCAGTACTTC.

This clone was recorded once. The CDR3 DNA reads TGTGCCAGCAGCTCCGCGGGGATCCAAGAGACCCAGTACTTC. It encodes CASSSAGIQETQYF. This chain connects TRBV5-4 to TRBJ2-5; possible D gene TRBD2, 6 bases. The CDR3 runs to 14 residues. With 3 bases removed from V and 1 base from J, the gap between germline ends came to 10 bases. The V gene's germline CDR1 is SGHNT and CDR2 YYREEE (reference sequence).

The chain recombines TRBV18 with TRBJ2-7, with a possible D match to TRBD1 (6 bases). The germline gives CDR1 KGHSH, CDR2 LQKENI. This CDR3 region has 16 residues. V shed 3 bases and J shed 2 bases, with 17 bases lying between them. This chain's CDR3 is CASSPNYSGTTYEQYF. The CDR3 DNA is TGTGCCAGCTCACCCAACTATTCCGGGACAACCTACGAGCAGTACTTC.

Concerning this clone: The junction departs from germline at one end; a sequencing error may be responsible. This chain joins TRBV6-5 and TRBJ2-5; D is unresolved. The CDR3 spans 15 residues. Germline loops: CDR1 MNHEY, CDR2 SVGAGI. The DNA for the CDR3 is TGTGCCAGCAGTTACTCGATGCGGCACCAAGGGACCCAGTACTTC. Protein product: CASSYSMRHQGTQYF.

V and J are TRBV28 and TRBJ2-7; 10 nucleotides agree with TRBD2. The CDR3 loop spans 17 amino acids. V gave up 6 bases and J gave up 7 bases; unmatched junction bases: 18. The germline CDR1 and CDR2 sequences are MDHEN and SYDVKM. The CDR3 region has the DNA TGTGCCAGCAGCTACGGTAGAAGGAGCGGGGGGGCCGGGGAGCAGTACTTC. It is translated as CASSYGRRSGGAGEQYF.

The chain joins TRBV28 to TRBJ1-3; D gene ambiguous. The CDR3 extends over 15 amino acids. V was shortened by 3 bases and J by 1 base, with 10 bases between the two germline ends. Per the germline V gene, CDR1 is MDHEN and CDR2 is SYDVKM. Written as DNA, the CDR3 is TGTGCCAGCAGTTTGAGCCCCGTATCTGGAAACACCATATATTTT. Translated: CASSLSPVSGNTIYF. The variable domain in full, with the rest retrieved from reference TRBV28 and TRBJ1-3, is DVKVTQSSRYLVKRTGEKVFLECVQDMDHENMFWYRQDPGLGLRLIYFSYDVKMKEKGDIPEGYSVSREKKERFSLILESASTNQTSMYLCASSLSPVSGNTIYFGEGSWLTVV.

This clone has a handful of counts. The CDR3 DNA reads TGCGCCCACCCCAGGGACAGCTTGAACACTGAAGCTTTCTTT. This encodes CAHPRDSLNTEAFF. The V gene is TRBV10-1, the J gene TRBJ1-1, with 7 bases aligning to TRBD1. V lost 11 bases to trimming and J lost 0 bases; unmatched junction nucleotides: 9. The CDR3 is made up of 14 amino acids. Germline CDR1 and CDR2: WNHNN and SYGVQD (reference sequence).

The chain has TRBV5-4 and TRBJ2-7; 7 nucleotides match TRBD2. J gave up 2 bases and V 4 bases, and 6 bases lay outside the gene matches. The CDR3 covers 14 residues. In germline, CDR1 is SGHNT, CDR2 YYREEE (reference sequence). The CDR3, as DNA: TGTGCCAGCAGCCGAGGCGCGGGGGCCTACGAGCAGTACTTC. Translation: CASSRGAGAYEQYF.

The rearrangement uses TRBV2 and TRBJ2-5; tentatively, D is TRBD2 (6 bases). Germline loops: CDR1 SNHLY, CDR2 FYNNEI. V was trimmed by 8 bases and J by 4 bases, leaving 11 bases between them. This CDR3 region has 12 residues. The CDR3 DNA follows: TGTGCCAGCGGGGGGTCGGGAGAGACCCAGTACTTC. Its protein is CASGGSGETQYF.

This chain joins TRBV28 and TRBJ2-6; a possible D gene is TRBD1 (5 bases). The CDR3 is 14 residues long. Germline values: CDR1 MDHEN, CDR2 SYDVKM. Trimming cost V 7 bases and J 4 bases, with 11 bases left between them. CDR3 bases: TGTGCCAGCAAGTTCCGACAGGGGGCCAACGTCCTGACTTTC. Protein sequence: CASKFRQGANVLTF.

The rearrangement links TRBV5-5 to TRBJ2-2, with unresolved D. Germline-derived CDR1 and CDR2 are SGHKS and YYEKEE (reference sequence). V shed 1 base and J shed 4 bases, with 5 bases lying between them. The CDR3 totals 13 residues. This CDR3 reads CASSLTGTGELFF. CDR3 in DNA: TGTGCCAGCAGCTTGACGGGCACCGGGGAGCTGTTTTTT.

The chain combines TRBV28 with TRBJ2-5; D not certain. Germline CDR1 and CDR2: MDHEN and SYDVKM. Trimming removed 2 bases at V and 2 bases at J, with 9 bases between. This CDR3 is 14 amino acids long. The CDR3 is CASSLNYRQETQYF. Here the CDR3 DNA reads TGTGCCAGCAGTTTAAATTACAGACAAGAGACCCAGTACTTC.

This chain joins TRBV15 and TRBJ2-2; TRBD1 matches 7 bases. V trimming: 2 bases; J trimming: 5 bases; junction bases outside the gene matches: 5. CDR1 LNHNV and CDR2 YYDKDF come from the germline V gene (reference sequence). The CDR3 sequence is 15 residues long. The CDR3 spells CATSRLQGSTGELFF. CDR3 bases: TGTGCCACCAGCAGACTACAGGGGTCGACCGGGGAGCTGTTTTTT.

The chain is built from TRBV19 and TRBJ1-1; 8 bases are a match to TRBD1. The CDR3 totals 13 residues. Losses at the gene ends were 9 bases for V and 1 base for J; bases not matched to a gene: 4. Per the germline V gene, CDR1 is LNHDA and CDR2 is SQIVND (reference sequence). The CDR3 sequence is CASGTGTNTEAFF. The CDR3 DNA reads as TGTGCCAGCGGGACAGGAACGAACACTGAAGCTTTCTTT.

This sequence joins TRBV5-5 and TRBJ2-5; 7 positions match TRBD1. Germline values: CDR1 SGHKS, CDR2 YYEKEE (reference sequence). The CDR3 loop spans 16 amino acids. V lost 3 bases, J lost 1 base, and 9 bases stayed unmatched. The CDR3 DNA follows: TGTGCCAGCAGCTCAAGTACCGGGACAGTCCAAGAGACCCAGTACTTC. This translates into CASSSSTGTVQETQYF.

The chain couples TRBV10-3 to TRBJ2-5; maybe TRBD2 (6 bases). The CDR3 runs to 13 residues. Looked up from germline, CDR1 is ENHRY and CDR2 is SYGVKD. The V gene lost 6 bases and the J gene lost 2 bases, with 10 bases spanning the gap. CDR3 bases: TGTGCCATCAGCCGGGACTTACAAGAGACCCAGTACTTC. This translates into CAISRDLQETQYF.

The V and J genes are TRBV7-9 and TRBJ1-2; D is unclear. The CDR3 consists of 13 residues. CDR1 and CDR2 from the germline V gene are SEHNR and FQNEAQ (reference sequence). Deletions cut 3 bases from V and 4 bases from J, with 9 bases between. CDR3 residues: CASSFGAGYGYTF. DNA for the CDR3: TGTGCCAGCAGCTTCGGCGCAGGCTATGGCTACACCTTC. Full variable domain (outside the CDR3, taken from reference TRBV7-9 and TRBJ1-2): DTGVSQNPRHKITKRGQNVTFRCDPISEHNRLYWYRQTLGQGPEFLTYFQNEAQLEKSRLLSDRFSAERPKGSFSTLEIQRTEQGDSAMYLCASSFGAGYGYTFGSGTRLTVV.

This clone was observed a handful of times. The chain couples TRBV7-9 to TRBJ1-1, with a tentative D call TRBD1 (5 bases). The length of the CDR3 is 14 residues. Germline V gene lookup returns CDR1 SEHNR and CDR2 FQNEAQ (reference sequence). V was pared by 1 base and J by 5 bases, with 11 bases between. CDR3 sequence reads: CASSLVGGETEAFF. The CDR3 DNA follows: TGTGCCAGCAGCTTAGTTGGAGGGGAGACTGAAGCTTTCTTT.

This clone was counted once. This sequence joins TRBV27 and TRBJ2-5; weak D call: TRBD1 (6 bases). The CDR3 has 13 residues. V dropped 5 bases and J dropped 4 bases, with 11 bases sitting between them. Per germline, CDR1 MNHEY and CDR2 SMNVEV (reference sequence). The CDR3 spells CASSRLGGETQYF. The CDR3 DNA reads TGTGCCAGCAGTAGGTTAGGGGGAGAGACCCAGTACTTC.

The CDR3 DNA reads TGCGCCAGCAGTACATCCGGCAATCAGCCCCAGCATTTT. This translates into CASSTSGNQPQHF. This chain links TRBV5-1 with TRBJ1-5; D remains ambiguous. The germline gives CDR1 SGHRS, CDR2 YFSETQ. This CDR3 spans 13 amino acids. Trimming took off 5 bases at V and 2 bases at J, with 8 bases between the two ends. Full variable domain (remainder filled in from reference TRBV5-1 and TRBJ1-5): KAGVTQTPRYLIKTRGQQVTLSCSPISGHRSVSWYQQTPGQGLQFLFEYFSETQRNKGNFPGRFSGRQFSNSRSEMNVSTLELGDSALYLCASSTSGNQPQHFGDGTRLSIL.